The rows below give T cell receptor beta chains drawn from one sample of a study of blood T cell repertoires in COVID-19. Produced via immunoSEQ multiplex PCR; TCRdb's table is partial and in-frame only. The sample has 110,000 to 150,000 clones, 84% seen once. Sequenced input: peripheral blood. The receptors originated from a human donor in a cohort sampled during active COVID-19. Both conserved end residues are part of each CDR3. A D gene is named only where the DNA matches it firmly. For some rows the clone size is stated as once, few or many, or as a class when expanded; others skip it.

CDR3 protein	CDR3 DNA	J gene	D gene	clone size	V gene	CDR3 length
CASTSPGTGVDNEQFF	TGTGCCAGCACCTCTCCCGGGACAGGGGTAGACAATGAGCAGTTCTTC	TRBJ2-1	TRBD1	once	TRBV9	16
CASSQAGVSPLHF	TGTGCCAGCAGCCAGGCAGGTGTTTCACCCCTCCACTTT	TRBJ1-6	-	-	TRBV4-2	13
CASSPPLGLAGTRYEQYF	TGTGCCAGCAGCCCACCTTTAGGACTAGCGGGGACCCGCTACGAGCAGTACTTC	TRBJ2-7	TRBD2	-	TRBV28	18
CASTPREQETQYF	TGTGCCAGCACCCCGAGGGAACAGGAGACCCAGTACTTC	TRBJ2-5	-	-	TRBV2	13
CASREGASGTDTQYF	TGTGCCAGCAGGGAAGGGGCCTCCGGCACAGATACGCAGTATTTT	TRBJ2-3	-	-	TRBV7-2	15
CAISQVETSGKNEQFF	TGTGCCATCAGTCAGGTAGAGACTAGCGGGAAAAATGAGCAGTTCTTC	TRBJ2-1	TRBD2	-	TRBV10-3	16
CATSDPPGQGVNYGYTF	TGTGCCACCAGTGATCCACCGGGACAGGGGGTAAACTATGGCTACACCTTC	TRBJ1-2	TRBD1	-	TRBV24-1	17
CASSLMPTSTDTQYF	TGTGCCAGCAGCCTCATGCCAACTAGCACAGATACGCAGTATTTT	TRBJ2-3	-	-	TRBV3-1/TRBV3-2	15
CASSARQGRAYEQYF	TGCGCCAGCAGCGCAAGACAGGGGCGCGCCTACGAGCAGTACTTC	TRBJ2-7	TRBD1	-	TRBV5-1	15
CASSREGTQYF	TGTGCCAGCAGCAGGGAGGGGACCCAGTACTTC	TRBJ2-5	TRBD2	-	TRBV27	11
CASRRAQGTDTQYF	TGTGCCAGCAGACGGGCGCAGGGGACAGATACGCAGTATTTT	TRBJ2-3	-	-	TRBV6-5	14
CASSQDSRGSEAFF	TGTGCCAGCAGCCAAGATTCTAGGGGTTCCGAAGCTTTCTTT	TRBJ1-1	-	-	TRBV3-1/TRBV3-2	14
CASSTGGGVDTQYF	TGCGCCAGCTCGACAGGGGGAGGGGTAGATACGCAGTATTTT	TRBJ2-3	TRBD1	-	TRBV5-1	14
CSALRGRAFF	TGCAGCGCCCTCAGGGGGAGAGCTTTCTTT	TRBJ1-1	TRBD1	-	TRBV29-1	10
CASSVDGGGDGGKLFF	TGTGCCAGCAGCGTAGATGGGGGAGGGGACGGCGGAAAACTGTTTTTT	TRBJ1-4	-	-	TRBV9	16
CASSPGRGRYNEQFF	TGTGCCAGCAGCCCCGGGCGGGGGAGGTACAATGAGCAGTTCTTC	TRBJ2-1	TRBD2	once	TRBV6-2/TRBV6-3	15
CASSPGQGRYTIYF	TGTGCCAGCAGTCCCGGACAGGGGAGATACACCATATATTTT	TRBJ1-3	TRBD1	-	TRBV6-6	14
CASKLTSGTGELFF	TGTGCCAGCAAGTTAACTAGCGGCACCGGGGAGCTGTTTTTT	TRBJ2-2	TRBD2	-	TRBV27	14
CASSFDTGNTGELFF	TGCGCCAGCAGCTTTGATACAGGGAACACCGGGGAGCTGTTTTTT	TRBJ2-2	-	-	TRBV5-1	15
CASSSTGGSGYTF	TGTGCCAGCAGCTCGACAGGGGGCTCTGGCTACACCTTC	TRBJ1-2	TRBD1	-	TRBV7-2	13
CASRMGQGVPEGYTF	TGTGCCAGCAGGATGGGACAGGGGGTTCCGGAGGGCTACACCTTC	TRBJ1-2	TRBD1	once	TRBV5-4	15
CASSTGTGGTDTQYF	TGTGCCAGCAGTACAGGGACAGGGGGCACAGATACGCAGTATTTT	TRBJ2-3	TRBD1	-	TRBV6-6	15
CATSDGDRVGWETQYF	TGTGCCACCAGTGATGGCGACAGGGTCGGATGGGAGACCCAGTACTTC	TRBJ2-5	TRBD1	-	TRBV24-1	16
CASSFSPIATDTQYF	TGCGCCAGCAGCTTCTCTCCAATAGCCACAGATACGCAGTATTTT	TRBJ2-3	-	-	TRBV5-1	15
CASSQRETGELFF	TGTGCCAGCAGCCAGCGGGAGACCGGGGAGCTGTTTTTT	TRBJ2-2	TRBD2	-	TRBV4-2	13
CASSQGGSTYEQYF	TGTGCCAGCAGCCAGGGCGGATCCACCTACGAGCAGTACTTC	TRBJ2-7	-	few	TRBV11-2	14
CASSARTGDQPQHF	TGTGCCAGCAGTGCGAGGACAGGGGATCAGCCCCAGCATTTT	TRBJ1-5	TRBD1	-	TRBV2	14
CASSLDRSTDTQYF	TGTGCCAGCAGTCTGGACAGAAGCACAGATACGCAGTATTTT	TRBJ2-3	-	-	TRBV28	14
CASSPGQGASSYEQYF	TGTGCCAGCTCACCGGGACAGGGGGCTTCGTCCTACGAGCAGTACTTC	TRBJ2-7	TRBD1	-	TRBV18	16
CASSTRGIPSTDTQYF	TGTGCCAGCAGCACTAGGGGGATCCCTAGCACAGATACGCAGTATTTT	TRBJ2-3	-	-	TRBV7-2	16
CASSLGTAYNSPLHF	TGTGCCAGCAGTTTGGGGACAGCCTATAATTCACCCCTCCACTTT	TRBJ1-6	TRBD1	-	TRBV27	15
CASASRETQPQHF	TGTGCCAGCGCATCGAGGGAGACTCAGCCCCAGCATTTT	TRBJ1-5	-	-	TRBV6-5	13
CASSWGGGLGDSKNEQFF	TGCGCCAGCAGCTGGGGGGGCGGACTAGGAGACTCTAAGAATGAGCAGTTCTTC	TRBJ2-1	-	-	TRBV5-1	18
CASSQTVNYGYTF	TGTGCCAGCAGCCAGACAGTTAACTATGGCTACACCTTC	TRBJ1-2	-	-	TRBV12-3/TRBV12-4	13
CASSVGQANSPLHF	TGTGCCAGTAGTGTCGGACAGGCTAATTCACCCCTCCACTTT	TRBJ1-6	TRBD1	once	TRBV19	14